This entry features one T cell receptor (beta chain) sequence. The antigen it binds to is not known. No base quality information exists; no much larger clone differs at one position. V sheds 1 base and J sheds 0 bases, leaving 7 bases between their ends. The CDR3 holds 16 amino acids from the cysteine to the phenylalanine. Of all the DNA, just the CDR3 is kept, 48 bases in frame from base 1. The CDR1 and CDR2 encoded by the germline V gene are SGHTA and FQGNSA. This was a case-control study nested in a cohort of healthcare workers in London, UK, who had nasopharyngeal swab PCR tests and blood samples taken every week. Healthcare workers were recruited between 23 and 31 March 2020, during the week of the UK lockdown, and were followed weekly for up to about 15 weeks. The method behind the library was 5' RACE. The sequencer was a NextSeq 500. To correct for sequencing error and PCR bias, the TCR library protocol tagged individual cDNA molecules with unique molecular identifiers. Both TCR alpha and beta chains were sequenced, and tight co-correlation was observed between alpha and beta sequence abundances in each sample. The paper's processing steps were these. V gene, J gene and CDR3 annotation of TCR sequences was performed with Decombinator V4. TCRs were defined as expanded if a significant change between any two time points was detected under a Poisson model with p below 0.0001. Abundances of TCRs were expressed as counts per million after normalisation to the total number of TCRs sequenced in each sample. MAIT TCRs were defined by TRAV1-2 paired with TRAJ12, TRAJ20 or TRAJ33, and iNKT TCRs by TRAV10 paired with TRAJ18. VDJdb, accessed 1 November 2021, was searched for CMV, EBV and SARS-CoV-2 annotated TCRs, with TCRs annotated for multiple antigens excluded. The public reads were reprocessed in TCRdb via fastp at Q25 and MiXCR, keeping in-frame beta chains. CDR3 protein sequences are deduplicated, and each keeps its most common genes and DNA. None of the V and J calls come from the authors' own analysis; TCRdb made them. Within this sample are tens of thousands of distinct CDR3 sequences, with around 12% of them counted one time only. The top ten constitute about 7% of the sample.

The source of the sample is a study of early T cells in non-severe SARS-CoV-2 infection (dated by TCRdb to the early 2020s). Turning to the overall study: Bulk RNA from unsorted whole blood was used for TCR sequencing, so alpha and beta chains could not be paired.

What the research found in general, with its limitations: VDJdb matching was skewed toward anti-spike CD8 responses and likely underestimated virus-specific expansions, missing private and CD4 specificities.

The sequenced sample consisted of whole blood. The chain is encoded by TRBV7-2 joined to TRBJ2-6, with the D gene not confidently named. The source is an adult who was a healthcare worker with PCR-confirmed SARS-CoV-2 infection or an uninfected control (not recorded which). This receptor has the CDR3 CASSLEATSGANVLTF. The DNA reads as follows: TGTGCCAGCAGCTTAGAGGCCACCTCTGGGGCCAACGTCCTGACTTTC. The reference TRBV7-2 and TRBJ2-6 proteins fill in what lies around the CDR3, so the full variable domain reads GAGVSQSPSNKVTEKGKDVELRCDPISGHTALYWYRQSLGQGLEFLIYFQGNSAPDKSGLPSDRFSAERTGGSVSTLTIQRTQQEDSAVYLCASSLEATSGANVLTFGAGSRLTVL.